This T cell receptor (beta chain) was sequenced in a study of T cell repertoires in cytomegalovirus infection (dated by TCRdb to 2018 to 2020). A note on the overall study: Peptide stimulations targeted recently identified HLA-C-restricted CMV epitopes, whose presentation resists viral immunomodulation, together with well-studied HLA-B-restricted epitopes. Donor HLA type was relevant to the analysis, because carriage of CMV infection together with the matching HLA type was indicated by public TCR beta signatures.

From the cysteine through the phenylalanine, the CDR3 covers 13 amino acids. Kept here is only the CDR3 DNA, which spans 39 bases and is read in frame from base 1. CDR1 and CDR2, per the germline V gene, are WSHSY and SAAADI. V trim: 7 bases; J trim: 10 bases; unmatched bases: 9. A word on this clonotype: Its antigen has not been determined. Base-call qualities are not available, and no considerably larger clone is one nucleotide away.

Overall results and qualifications from the work: Carriers of CMV infection plus the relevant HLA type were discriminated by the cumulative frequency of public TCR beta family members in the study cohort and in an independent roughly 350-donor cohort. The ex vivo response was dominated by HLA-C-restricted CMV-specific TCR beta clonotypes, which also provided the single most frequent clonotype in two of eight donors.

Data came from an Illumina HiSeq 1500. The public sequencing data were trimmed at Q25 with fastp and processed into clonotypes with MiXCR by TCRdb, which kept only in-frame beta chains. Duplicate CDR3 protein sequences are folded into a single record with the most common DNA and genes. Counted in this sample were 700,000 to 950,000 distinct CDR3 sequences; over 25% of them appeared once. The ten largest clones add up to 12% of the sample. This specimen's treatment or condition label, interpreted: in vitro stimulation with specific CMV peptide epitopes to enrich CMV-specific T cells. This receptor chain uses TRBV10-2 and TRBJ1-2, with TRBD1 matching 10 junction bases. The receptor comes from a human donor in good health (CMV status not recorded). Some clones in this sample may be carry-over from other donors' samples. Sample: cultured CD8+ T cells from PBMCs, taken from culture after CMV antigen stimulation. The DNA is as follows: TGCGCCAGCAACGATGACAGGGGGCTTCCCTACACCTTC. Its translation reads: CASNDDRGLPYTF.